The entry below gives a single TCR beta chain sequence along with its context. This sample stems from a study of cytomegalovirus exposure and HLA in healthy donors. Germline V gene sequence: CDR1 MDHEN, CDR2 SYDVKM. Trimming removed 3 bases from V and 5 bases from J; junction bases left unmatched: 6. The length of the CDR3 is 15 residues. 13 Jbeta primers and 60 Vbeta primers were used for the PCR. The method was immunoSEQ multiplex PCR; TCRdb's version includes in-frame clones alone and lacks a portion of them. The repertoire holds 180,000 or so clones, with over 60% as singletons. The sequenced sample was PBMCs. V and J are TRBV28 and TRBJ1-5; 8 nucleotides match TRBD1. The source of this sequence is a woman between 45 and 60 years old in good health and CMV-seronegative. CDR3 nucleotides: TGTGCCAGCAGTTTGCCAGGGGGCTCACATCAGCCCCAGCATTTT. Translating gives CASSLPGGSHQPQHF.